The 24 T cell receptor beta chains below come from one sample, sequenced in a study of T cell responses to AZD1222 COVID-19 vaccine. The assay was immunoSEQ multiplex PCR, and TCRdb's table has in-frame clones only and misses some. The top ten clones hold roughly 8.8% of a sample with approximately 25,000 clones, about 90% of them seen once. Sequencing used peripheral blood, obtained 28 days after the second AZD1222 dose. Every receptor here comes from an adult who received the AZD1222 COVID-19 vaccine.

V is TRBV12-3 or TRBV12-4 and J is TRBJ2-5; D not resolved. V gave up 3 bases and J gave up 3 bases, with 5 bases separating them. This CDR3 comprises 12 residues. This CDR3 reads CASSFDEETQYF. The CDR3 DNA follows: TGTGCCAGCAGTTTTGACGAAGAGACCCAGTACTTC.

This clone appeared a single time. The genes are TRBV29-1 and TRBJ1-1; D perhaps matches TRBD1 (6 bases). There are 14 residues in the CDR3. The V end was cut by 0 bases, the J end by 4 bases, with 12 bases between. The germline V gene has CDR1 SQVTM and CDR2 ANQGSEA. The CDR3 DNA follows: TGCAGCGTTGAAGATATGAGAGGGGGCACTGAAGCTTTCTTT. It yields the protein CSVEDMRGGTEAFF.

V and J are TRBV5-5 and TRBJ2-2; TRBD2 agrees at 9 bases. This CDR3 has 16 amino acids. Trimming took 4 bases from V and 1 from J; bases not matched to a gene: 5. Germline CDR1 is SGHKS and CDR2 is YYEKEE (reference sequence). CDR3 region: CASSALAGLNTGELFF. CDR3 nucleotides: TGTGCCAGCAGCGCGCTAGCGGGACTGAACACCGGGGAGCTGTTTTTT.

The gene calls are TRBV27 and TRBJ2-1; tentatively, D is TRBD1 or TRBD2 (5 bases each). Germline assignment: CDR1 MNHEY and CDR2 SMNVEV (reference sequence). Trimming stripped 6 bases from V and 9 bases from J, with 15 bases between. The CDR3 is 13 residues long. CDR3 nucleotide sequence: TGTGCCAGCAGATCCGGGACCCCAAGTGAGCAGTTCTTC. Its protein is CASRSGTPSEQFF.

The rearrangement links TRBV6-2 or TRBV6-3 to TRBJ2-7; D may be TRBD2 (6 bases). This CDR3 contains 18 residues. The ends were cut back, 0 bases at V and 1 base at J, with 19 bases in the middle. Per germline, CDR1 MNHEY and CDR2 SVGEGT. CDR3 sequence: CASSYSSTGTGESYEQYF. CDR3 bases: TGTGCCAGCAGTTACTCATCCACGGGCACGGGGGAATCCTACGAGCAGTACTTC.

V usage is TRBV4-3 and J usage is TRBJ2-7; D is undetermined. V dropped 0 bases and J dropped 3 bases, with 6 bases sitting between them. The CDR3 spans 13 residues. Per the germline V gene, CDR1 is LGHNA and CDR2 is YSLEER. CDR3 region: CASSQDRHYEQYF. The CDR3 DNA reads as TGCGCCAGCAGCCAAGACAGACACTACGAGCAGTACTTC.

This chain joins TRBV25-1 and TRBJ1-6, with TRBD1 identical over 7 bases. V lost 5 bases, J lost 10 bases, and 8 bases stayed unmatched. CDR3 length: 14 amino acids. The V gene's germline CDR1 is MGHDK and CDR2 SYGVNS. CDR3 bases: TGTGCCAGCAGTACCCGGACAGGACACTCACCCCTCCACTTT. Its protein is CASSTRTGHSPLHF.

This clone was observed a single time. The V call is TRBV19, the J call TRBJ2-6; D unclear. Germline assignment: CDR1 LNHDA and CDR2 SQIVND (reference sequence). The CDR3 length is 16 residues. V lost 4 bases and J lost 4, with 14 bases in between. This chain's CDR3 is CASSSVSFPGANVLTF. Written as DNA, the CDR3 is TGTGCCAGTAGTAGTGTCAGTTTCCCAGGGGCCAACGTCCTGACTTTC.

The CDR3 loop is CASSSQGRGLGYTF. CDR3 coding DNA: TGTGCCAGCAGTTCACAGGGTCGAGGGCTCGGCTACACCTTC. V is TRBV27 and J is TRBJ1-2, with D possibly TRBD1 on 6 matching bases. Per germline, CDR1 MNHEY and CDR2 SMNVEV (reference sequence). Between the trimmed V and J ends, which lost 4 bases and 8 bases, there was a span of 17 bases. The CDR3 is made up of 14 amino acids.

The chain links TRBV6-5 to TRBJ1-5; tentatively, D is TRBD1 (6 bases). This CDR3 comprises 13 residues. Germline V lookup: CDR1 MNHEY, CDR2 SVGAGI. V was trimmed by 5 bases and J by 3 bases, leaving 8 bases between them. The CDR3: CASSRQANQPQHF. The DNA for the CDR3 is TGTGCCAGCAGTCGACAGGCCAATCAGCCCCAGCATTTT.

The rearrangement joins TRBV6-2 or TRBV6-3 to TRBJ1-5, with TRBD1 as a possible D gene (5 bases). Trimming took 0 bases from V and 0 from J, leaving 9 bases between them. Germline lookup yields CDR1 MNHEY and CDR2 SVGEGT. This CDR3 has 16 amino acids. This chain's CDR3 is CASSYSAGHSNQPQHF. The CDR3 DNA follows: TGTGCCAGCAGTTACTCGGCCGGACATAGCAATCAGCCCCAGCATTTT.

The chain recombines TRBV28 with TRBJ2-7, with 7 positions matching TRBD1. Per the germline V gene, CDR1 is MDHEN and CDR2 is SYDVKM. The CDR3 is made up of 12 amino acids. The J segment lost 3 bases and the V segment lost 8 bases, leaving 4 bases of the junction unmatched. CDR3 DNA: TGTGCCAGCCCACAGGGGTACTACGAGCAGTACTTC. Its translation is CASPQGYYEQYF.

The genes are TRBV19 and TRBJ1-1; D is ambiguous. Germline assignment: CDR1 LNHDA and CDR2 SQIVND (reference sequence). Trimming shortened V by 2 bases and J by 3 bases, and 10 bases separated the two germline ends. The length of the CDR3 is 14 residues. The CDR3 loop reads CASSIRVWDTEAFF. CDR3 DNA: TGTGCCAGTAGTATACGGGTTTGGGACACTGAAGCTTTCTTT.

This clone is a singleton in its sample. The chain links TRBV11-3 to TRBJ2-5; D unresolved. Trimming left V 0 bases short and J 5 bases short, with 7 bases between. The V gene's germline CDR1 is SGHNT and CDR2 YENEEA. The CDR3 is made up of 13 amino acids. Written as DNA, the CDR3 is TGTGCCAGCAGCTTAGAATTGTGGGAGACCCAGTACTTC. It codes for CASSLELWETQYF. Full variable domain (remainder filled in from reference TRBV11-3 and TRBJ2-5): EAGVVQSPRYKIIEKKQPVAFWCNPISGHNTLYWYLQNLGQGPELLIRYENEEAVDDSQLPKDRFSAERLKGVDSTLKIQPAELGDSAVYLCASSLELWETQYFGPGTRLLVL.

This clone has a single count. As DNA, the CDR3 is TGTGCCAGCAGTCACGGACAGGGGAGCCCTTCACCCCTCCACTTT. Protein: CASSHGQGSPSPLHF. This chain connects TRBV27 to TRBJ1-6, with 9 bases fitting TRBD1. This CDR3 region has 15 residues. With V trimmed by 5 bases and J by 9 bases, 8 bases remained unmatched. CDR1 and CDR2 (germline): MNHEY, SMNVEV (reference sequence).

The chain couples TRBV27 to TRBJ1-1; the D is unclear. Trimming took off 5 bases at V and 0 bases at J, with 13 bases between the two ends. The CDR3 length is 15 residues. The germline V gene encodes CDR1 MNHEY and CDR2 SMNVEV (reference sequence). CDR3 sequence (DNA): TGTGCCAGCAGTCTGCTCAACCGAGTGAACACTGAAGCTTTCTTT. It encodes CASSLLNRVNTEAFF.

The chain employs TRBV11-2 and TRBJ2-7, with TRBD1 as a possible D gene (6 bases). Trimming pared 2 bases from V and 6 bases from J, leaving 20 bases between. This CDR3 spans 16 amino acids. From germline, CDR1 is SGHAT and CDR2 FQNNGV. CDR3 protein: CASSLTPTGYDGEQYF. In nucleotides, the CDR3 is TGTGCCAGCAGCTTAACCCCAACAGGGTACGACGGCGAGCAGTACTTC.

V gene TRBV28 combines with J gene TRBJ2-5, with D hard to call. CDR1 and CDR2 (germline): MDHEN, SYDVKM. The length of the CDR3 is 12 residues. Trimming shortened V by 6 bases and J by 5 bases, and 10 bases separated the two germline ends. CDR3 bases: TGTGCCAGCAGGGATAGTCTGGAGACCCAGTACTTC. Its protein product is CASRDSLETQYF.

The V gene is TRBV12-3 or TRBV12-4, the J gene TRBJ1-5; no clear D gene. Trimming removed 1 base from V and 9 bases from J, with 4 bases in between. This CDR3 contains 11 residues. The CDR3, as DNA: TGTGCCAGCAGTTTAGAGGGGCCCCAGCATTTT. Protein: CASSLEGPQHF.

CDR3 amino acids: CASSDGQGLAGEKLFF. CDR3 sequence (DNA): TGTGCCAGCTCGGATGGACAGGGTTTAGCAGGAGAAAAACTGTTTTTT. The rearrangement links TRBV18 to TRBJ1-4; 8 bases fit TRBD1. The CDR3 totals 16 residues. J was trimmed by 8 bases and V by 6 bases; bases with no gene match: 14. CDR1 is KGHSH, CDR2 LQKENI, per germline.

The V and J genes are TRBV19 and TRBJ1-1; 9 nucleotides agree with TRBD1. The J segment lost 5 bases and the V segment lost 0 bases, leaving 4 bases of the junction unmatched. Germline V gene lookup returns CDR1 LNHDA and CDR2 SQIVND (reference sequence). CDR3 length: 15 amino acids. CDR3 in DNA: TGTGCCAGTAGTATAGATCCGGGACAGGGTACTGAAGCTTTCTTT. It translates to CASSIDPGQGTEAFF.

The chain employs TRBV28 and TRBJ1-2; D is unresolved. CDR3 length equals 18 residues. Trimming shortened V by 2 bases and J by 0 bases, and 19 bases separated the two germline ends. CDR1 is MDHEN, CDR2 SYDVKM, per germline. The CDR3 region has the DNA TGTGCCAGCAGTTTACCGGCGGTAGGATGGGCTGCTAACTATGGCTACACCTTC. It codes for CASSLPAVGWAANYGYTF.

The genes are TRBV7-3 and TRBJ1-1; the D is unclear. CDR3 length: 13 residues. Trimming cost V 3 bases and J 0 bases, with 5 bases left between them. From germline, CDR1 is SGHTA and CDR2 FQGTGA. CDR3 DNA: TGTGCCAGCAGCTTTTCGATGAACACTGAAGCTTTCTTT. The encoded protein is CASSFSMNTEAFF.

DNA of the CDR3: TGTGCCAGCAGCTTGACCCGAGGGGCGACAGGACTAGCAACTAATGAAAAACTGTTTTTT. The encoded protein is CASSLTRGATGLATNEKLFF. V usage is TRBV5-4 and J usage is TRBJ1-4, with D perhaps TRBD1 (6 bases). CDR1 is SGHNT, CDR2 YYREEE, per germline (reference sequence). Trimming cost V 1 base and J 0 bases, with 22 bases left between them. The CDR3 has 20 amino acids.